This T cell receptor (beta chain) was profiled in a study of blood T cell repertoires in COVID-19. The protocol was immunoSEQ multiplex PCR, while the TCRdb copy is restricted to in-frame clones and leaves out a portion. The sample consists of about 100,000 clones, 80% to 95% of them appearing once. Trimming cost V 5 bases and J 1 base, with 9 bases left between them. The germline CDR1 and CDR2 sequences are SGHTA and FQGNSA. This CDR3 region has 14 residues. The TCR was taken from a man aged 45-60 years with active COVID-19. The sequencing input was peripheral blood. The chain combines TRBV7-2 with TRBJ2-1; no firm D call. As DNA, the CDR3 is TGTGCCAGCAGCCCCCGACTTTCCTACAATGAGCAGTTCTTC. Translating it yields CASSPRLSYNEQFF. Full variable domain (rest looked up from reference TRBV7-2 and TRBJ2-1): GAGVSQSPSNKVTEKGKDVELRCDPISGHTALYWYRQSLGQGLEFLIYFQGNSAPDKSGLPSDRFSAERTGGSVSTLTIQRTQQEDSAVYLCASSPRLSYNEQFFGPGTRLTVL.